The source of this T cell receptor beta chain is a study of blood T cell repertoires in COVID-19. The wider study: Sites across the United States, Italy and Spain contributed samples from acute and convalescent COVID-19. T cells, B-cell-depleted T cells, or PBMCs provided the cDNA or gDNA that served as material.

This CDR3 has 14 amino acids. CDR1 and CDR2 (germline): LNHDA, SQIVND (reference sequence). V shed 0 bases and J 6 bases; nucleotides not matched to a gene: 4. Study processing details: Amplifying reference gene primers gave estimates of nucleated cell counts. TCRdb's table, derived via immunoSEQ multiplex PCR, lists solely in-frame clones and lacks some. The DNA was the basis for D and trimming; V, J and clone size are from that table. The sample lists approximately 35,000 clones, less than 80% occurring once. The specimen sequenced was peripheral blood. The receptor was derived from a man older than 75 with acute or convalescent COVID-19. V gene TRBV19 combines with J gene TRBJ1-2; TRBD1 agrees at 7 bases. The CDR3 here is CASSIDLTGHGYTF. The CDR3, as DNA: TGTGCCAGTAGTATAGATCTGACAGGGCATGGCTACACCTTC.